This T cell receptor (beta chain) is drawn from a study of cytomegalovirus exposure and HLA in healthy donors. General study results and limits: Across donors, sequencing depth was assumed by presence/absence analyses to be roughly uniform. Owing to their indistinguishability, certain V segments, notably TRBV6-2 and TRBV6-3, were excluded. Follow-up analysis later connected one missense variant in DCLRE1C with trimming of TCR beta V- and J-genes. The investigators catalogued 180 or so TCR beta chains as cytomegalovirus-associated.

Points on this clone: Its specificity is unknown.

The CDR3 is made up of 13 amino acids. V was pared by 2 bases and J by 3 bases, with 7 bases between. Germline assignment: CDR1 MNHEY and CDR2 SVGAGI. In the PCR, 60 Vbeta and 13 Jbeta primers were used. The method was immunoSEQ multiplex PCR; TCRdb's version includes in-frame clones alone and lacks a portion of them. The repertoire holds fewer than 200,000 clones, about four fifths seen once, with around 0.52% in the top ten. The receptor comes from a woman between 45 and 60 years old in good health and CMV-seronegative. The chain is built from TRBV6-5 and TRBJ2-5, with a possible D match to TRBD1 (5 bases). Sequenced: PBMCs. The DNA for the CDR3 is TGTGCCAGCAGTTACATGACAGAAGAGACCCAGTACTTC. Translation gives CASSYMTEETQYF.